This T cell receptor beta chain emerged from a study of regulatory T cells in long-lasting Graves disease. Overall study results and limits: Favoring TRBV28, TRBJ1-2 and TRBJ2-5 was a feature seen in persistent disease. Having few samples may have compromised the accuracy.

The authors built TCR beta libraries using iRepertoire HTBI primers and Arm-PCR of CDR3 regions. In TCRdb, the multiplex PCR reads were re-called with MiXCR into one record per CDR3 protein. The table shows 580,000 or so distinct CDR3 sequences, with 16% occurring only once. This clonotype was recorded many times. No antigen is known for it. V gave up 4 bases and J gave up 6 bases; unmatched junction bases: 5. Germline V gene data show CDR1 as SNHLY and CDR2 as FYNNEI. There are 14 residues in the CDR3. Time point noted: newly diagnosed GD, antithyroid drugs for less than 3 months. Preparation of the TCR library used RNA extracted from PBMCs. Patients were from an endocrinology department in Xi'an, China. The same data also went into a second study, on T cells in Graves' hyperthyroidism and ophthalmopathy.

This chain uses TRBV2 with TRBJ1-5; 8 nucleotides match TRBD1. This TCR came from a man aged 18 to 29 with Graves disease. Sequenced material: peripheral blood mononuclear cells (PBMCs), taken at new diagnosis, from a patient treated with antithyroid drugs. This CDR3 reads CASSGQGAAQPQHF. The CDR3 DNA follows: TGTGCCAGCAGTGGCCAGGGGGCAGCTCAGCCCCAGCATTTT.